This TCR beta chain was sequenced for a study of Ad26.COV2.S vaccination and SARS-CoV-2 variants. Study at large: In the study, Ad26.COV2.S was injected intramuscularly once, or twice 56 days apart. Broader study findings: Vaccine recipients and placebo recipients showed similar non-spike TCR breadth.

This clone was detected once. Its antigen is not known. Documented treatment: 19 received Ad26.COV2.S at low or high dose, single or two shots; about 5 received placebo; per-sample allocation not given. Sample collection was performed on day 63 after the first vaccine or placebo injection. Based in Boston, the donor was an adult of 18-55 years. This CDR3 is built from 15 residues. The J segment lost 8 bases and the V segment lost 4 bases, leaving 6 bases of the junction unmatched. Looked up from germline, CDR1 is MNHEY and CDR2 is SVGAGI. Data came from immunoSEQ multiplex PCR; TCRdb stores just in-frame clones and leaves some out. The table lists around 450,000 clones, about 91% of them singletons.

V and J are TRBV6-5 and TRBJ2-1, with 12 bases that match TRBD2. The sequences come from peripheral blood, collected in a trial of Ad26.COV2.S vaccine versus placebo. This clonotype was obtained from a person aged 18-65 years who received the Ad26.COV2.S COVID-19 vaccine or a placebo. The CDR3 bases are TGTGCCAGCAGTTCCCGACTAGCGGGAGACGATGAGCAGTTCTTC. It encodes CASSSRLAGDDEQFF.